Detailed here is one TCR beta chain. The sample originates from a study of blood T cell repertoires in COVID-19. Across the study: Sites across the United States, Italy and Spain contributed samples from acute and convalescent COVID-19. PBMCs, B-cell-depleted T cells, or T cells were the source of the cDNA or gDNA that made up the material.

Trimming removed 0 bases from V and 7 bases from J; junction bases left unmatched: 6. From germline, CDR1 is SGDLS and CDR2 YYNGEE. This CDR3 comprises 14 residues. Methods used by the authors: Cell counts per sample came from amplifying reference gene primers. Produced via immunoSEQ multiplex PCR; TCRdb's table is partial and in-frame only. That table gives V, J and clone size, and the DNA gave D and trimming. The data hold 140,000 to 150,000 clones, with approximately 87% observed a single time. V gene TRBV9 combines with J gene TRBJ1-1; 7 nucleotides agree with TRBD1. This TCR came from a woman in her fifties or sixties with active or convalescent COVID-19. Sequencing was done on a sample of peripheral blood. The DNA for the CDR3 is TGTGCCAGCAGCGTAGGTGGGGCAGGGGGTGAAGCTTTCTTT. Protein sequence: CASSVGGAGGEAFF.